Listed below are T cell receptor beta chains from one sample, sequenced in a study of blood T cell repertoires in COVID-19. The assay was immunoSEQ multiplex PCR, and TCRdb's table has in-frame clones only and misses some. The sample lists hundreds of thousands of clones, roughly 90% occurring once. The sample comprised PBMCs or T cells enriched from blood (not recorded which). All receptors derive from a young woman who had recovered from COVID-19. Each CDR3 is given with its conserved first and last residue. A D gene is named only where the DNA matches it firmly. Size values are once, few and many counts, or a class for expanded clones, and some rows have none.

v_call	clone_size	d_call	j_call	cdr3_length	cdr3_aa	cdr3_nt
TRBV21-1	.	.	TRBJ1-1	18	CASSKERYFWGRETEAFF	TGTGCCAGCAGCAAAGAACGGTATTTTTGGGGCCGAGAAACTGAAGCTTTCTTT
TRBV21-1	.	.	TRBJ2-5	16	CASSRCSLLPEETQYF	TGTGCCAGCAGCAGATGTTCTCTACTGCCTGAAGAGACCCAGTACTTC
TRBV6-5	once	.	TRBJ1-1	11	CAIYRGSEAFF	TGTGCCATCTATCGGGGGTCTGAAGCTTTCTTT
TRBV10-1	.	.	TRBJ1-4	19	CANARQDRFLERGFEKLFF	TGCGCCAACGCGCGTCAAGATCGCTTCCTGGAACGGGGATTTGAAAAACTGTTTTTT
TRBV24-1	.	TRBD2	TRBJ2-3	17	CATSADRSGGRVDTQYF	TGTGCCACCAGTGCGGACCGTAGCGGGGGCCGGGTAGATACGCAGTATTTT
TRBV28	.	.	TRBJ1-1	15	CASSFDFTPGGRAFF	TGTGCCAGCAGTTTTGACTTTACCCCCGGAGGTAGGGCTTTCTTT
TRBV7-3	.	TRBD2	TRBJ2-7	15	CASSLTSGRAGEQYF	TGTGCCAGCAGCCTAACTAGCGGGAGGGCCGGAGAGCAGTACTTC
TRBV9	.	.	TRBJ2-3	14	CASSVDAGTDTQYF	TGTGCCAGCAGCGTAGATGCCGGGACAGATACGCAGTATTTT
TRBV29-1	.	.	TRBJ1-2	15	CSVEDTGSVSRGYTF	TGCAGCGTTGAAGACACAGGCTCAGTGTCTCGTGGCTACACCTTC
TRBV2	.	.	TRBJ1-3	14	CASSFTGRGNTIYF	TGTGCCAGCAGCTTCACAGGGCGTGGAAACACCATATATTTT
TRBV5-1	.	.	TRBJ1-4	13	CASSLVLEEKLFF	TGCGCCAGCAGCTTGGTCCTCGAGGAAAAACTGTTTTTT